This T cell receptor (beta chain) was recovered during a study of shared clonotypes between healthy human individuals. Overall study findings and caveats: For sorted subsets, rarefaction showed incomplete sequencing despite large depth. The study found lower generation probabilities in non-shared clonotypes than in those shared by all four donors. Tissues were not sampled, only blood, and their repertoires likely differ.

CDR3 length equals 15 residues. J was trimmed by 3 bases and V by 5 bases; bases with no gene match: 6. Per germline, CDR1 SGHRS and CDR2 YFSETQ. Produced via immunoSEQ multiplex PCR; TCRdb's table is partial and in-frame only. The sample includes 1 million to 1.3 million clones, about four fifths of them seen just once. CD4+ cell separation produced CD45RA+ naive and CD45RA-negative memory subsets. As concerns this clone: Its antigen is unidentified.

This receptor was obtained from a man between 18 and 29 years old in good health. Some clones in this sample may be carry-over from other donors' samples. What was sequenced was memory CD4+ T cells from PBMCs. The subset was: CD45RA-negative fraction. The V gene is TRBV5-1, the J gene TRBJ2-7; 12 bases map to TRBD2. The chain's CDR3 is CASRSAGLAGYEQYF. In DNA form, the CDR3 reads TGCGCCAGCAGGTCAGCGGGACTAGCGGGCTACGAGCAGTACTTC. The complete variable domain, with remaining parts taken from reference TRBV5-1 and TRBJ2-7, reads KAGVTQTPRYLIKTRGQQVTLSCSPISGHRSVSWYQQTPGQGLQFLFEYFSETQRNKGNFPGRFSGRQFSNSRSEMNVSTLELGDSALYLCASRSAGLAGYEQYFGPGTRLTVT.